Listed below are T cell receptor beta chains from one sample, sequenced in a study of PD-1 blockade in classical Hodgkin lymphoma. Data came from immunoSEQ multiplex PCR; TCRdb stores just in-frame clones and leaves some out. Among 10,000 to 15,000 clones listed, 79% were seen once. This material consisted of CD8+ T cells from blood, taken at baseline. These TCRs come from a human donor with classical Hodgkin lymphoma. Both conserved end residues are part of each CDR3. The D gene is left open where the match is weak. Size tells how often a clone was seen (once, few, many) or the class of an expanded clone, and some rows leave it out.

TRBJ1-1,TRBV9,NA,once,TGTGCCAGCAGCGTAGAATCAGGGCCGGGGAGCACTGAAGCTTTCTTT,CASSVESGPGSTEAFF
TRBJ1-2,TRBV5-6,TRBD1,NA,TGTGCCAGCAGCTGGGGGACAGGGGACCTCTATGGCTACACCTTC,CASSWGTGDLYGYTF
TRBJ2-3,TRBV5-3,NA,NA,TGTGCCAGAAGCCCCGGGACACCAAAGGATACGCAGTATTTT,CARSPGTPKDTQYF
TRBJ1-2,TRBV6-5,NA,NA,TGTGCCAGCAGTTACTCGACTGGTGGCTACACCTTC,CASSYSTGGYTF
TRBJ1-2,TRBV6-5,NA,NA,TGTGCCAGCAGTCCTCAAGGGGGATCTGGAGGCTACACCTTC,CASSPQGGSGGYTF
TRBJ2-3,TRBV19,NA,once,TGTGCCAGTAGTATCCCGTCTGGCACAGATACGCAGTATTTT,CASSIPSGTDTQYF
TRBJ1-1,TRBV27,NA,NA,TGTGCCAGCAGCCCGCTCATGAACACTGAAGCTTTCTTT,CASSPLMNTEAFF
TRBJ1-5,TRBV27,NA,few,TGTGCCAGCAGCAAGGACGGTAGCAATCAGCCCCAGCATTTT,CASSKDGSNQPQHF
TRBJ1-2,TRBV7-1,NA,NA,TGTGCCAGCAGCTTAGGCAGGGAGGGCTACACCTTC,CASSLGREGYTF
TRBJ2-1,TRBV30,TRBD2,NA,TGTGCCTGGGAGCGGGAGGGGTCCTACAATGAGCAGTTCTTC,CAWEREGSYNEQFF
TRBJ1-1,TRBV10-2,NA,NA,TGCGCCAGCAGTGATACAGGGTGGGTAGCTTTCTTT,CASSDTGWVAFF
TRBJ2-3,TRBV9,NA,NA,TGTGCCAGCAGCGCAACAGATACGCAGTATTTT,CASSATDTQYF
TRBJ1-3,TRBV29-1,NA,NA,TGCAGCGCCATTCCGGGACAACACTCTGGAAACACCATATATTTT,CSAIPGQHSGNTIYF
TRBJ1-2,TRBV30,NA,few,TGTGCCTGGAGTGGAGGGGGAGACTATGGCTACACCTTC,CAWSGGGDYGYTF
TRBJ2-3,TRBV15,TRBD2,NA,TGTGCCACCAGCCGACTAGCGCCCAACACAGATACGCAGTATTTT,CATSRLAPNTDTQYF
TRBJ2-1,TRBV21-1,NA,NA,TGTGCCAGCAGCCCGGGGGGTCTTTGGAAGATTAGCGGCAGCTCCTACAATGAGCAGTTCTTC,CASSPGGLWKISGSSYNEQFF
TRBJ2-3,TRBV30,NA,NA,TGTGCCTGGAGCCGACTCGGTGCTAGCACAGATACGCAGTATTTT,CAWSRLGASTDTQYF
TRBJ1-5,TRBV5-1,NA,NA,TGCGCCAGCAGCTTGGAGGCAGGGTATCAGCCCCAGCATTTT,CASSLEAGYQPQHF
TRBJ1-2,TRBV4-2,NA,NA,TGTGCCAGCAGCCAGACTTACAGGGCGTCCAACTATGGCTACACCTTC,CASSQTYRASNYGYTF
TRBJ1-5,TRBV4-1,NA,medium-sized,TGCGCCAGCAGCGCCTTGGACACCCATAGCAATCAGCCCCAGCATTTT,CASSALDTHSNQPQHF
TRBJ1-1,TRBV2,NA,NA,TGTGCCAGCAGTAGCCGGGTAGGGGTGAACACTGAAGCTTTCTTT,CASSSRVGVNTEAFF
TRBJ2-7,TRBV7-4,TRBD1,once,TGTGCCAGCAGCTTAGCTGGCAGGGGGCTCTCCTACGAGCAGTACTTC,CASSLAGRGLSYEQYF
TRBJ2-7,TRBV7-8,NA,NA,TGTGCCAGCAGCTGGGAGGCTAGCTACGAGCAGTACTTC,CASSWEASYEQYF
TRBJ2-7,TRBV5-1,NA,NA,TGCGCCAGCAGCCTCGATGGGGACCTTACCTACGAGCAGTACTTC,CASSLDGDLTYEQYF
TRBJ1-4,TRBV4-3,NA,NA,TGCGCCAGCAGCCAAGAGGACAGCCACTTAACTAATGAAAAACTGTTTTTT,CASSQEDSHLTNEKLFF
TRBJ1-6,TRBV19,NA,NA,TGTGCCAGTAGACGGACAGTACCCTATAATTCACCCCTCCACTTT,CASRRTVPYNSPLHF
TRBJ1-6,TRBV21-1,NA,NA,TGTGCCAGCAGCCGATTTACCCGGGACAGGGGGCGCGCCCCCTATAATTCACCCCTCCACTTT,CASSRFTRDRGRAPYNSPLHF
TRBJ1-2,TRBV30,NA,NA,TGTGCCTGGATTTGGACAGACGAGTATGGCTACACCTTC,CAWIWTDEYGYTF
TRBJ2-7,TRBV28,NA,NA,TGTGCCAGCAGACCAATAGCGACCACCTACGAGCAGTACTTC,CASRPIATTYEQYF
TRBJ2-7,TRBV7-2,NA,NA,TGTGCCAGCAGCTTATATGCAGGGGCCTACGAGCAGTACTTC,CASSLYAGAYEQYF
TRBJ2-7,TRBV7-6,TRBD1,NA,TGTGCCAGCAGCTTAGCGGGGACAGGGGGCGGCGAGCAGTACTTC,CASSLAGTGGGEQYF
TRBJ1-2,TRBV6-5,NA,NA,TGTGCCAGCAGTTACTCGCAAGACTATGGCTACACCTTC,CASSYSQDYGYTF
TRBJ2-3,TRBV25-1,TRBD2,NA,TGTGCCAGCAGTGAATTTGCGGGGGGGTCAGCGACAGATACGCAGTATTTT,CASSEFAGGSATDTQYF
TRBJ1-5,TRBV19,NA,NA,TGTGCCAGTAGGGAAAGGGGAGGGAATCAGCCCCAGCATTTT,CASRERGGNQPQHF
TRBJ2-1,TRBV13,NA,NA,TGTGCCAGCAGCTTAGTAAAGTATGAGCAGTTCTTC,CASSLVKYEQFF
TRBJ2-5,TRBV10-3,TRBD2,NA,TGTGCCATCAGTGAGTGGAGCGGGGGGGACCAAGAGACCCAGTACTTC,CAISEWSGGDQETQYF
TRBJ1-1,TRBV11-2,NA,NA,TGTGCCAGCAGCTTATTTGTGGATGAGAGCACTGAAGCTTTCTTT,CASSLFVDESTEAFF
TRBJ2-1,TRBV19,NA,NA,TGTGCCAGTAGTATTAGTCAGGGGGGGTACAATGAGCAGTTCTTC,CASSISQGGYNEQFF
TRBJ2-1,TRBV19,TRBD1,NA,TGTGCCAGTAGTATCGGACAGGGGTCCTACAATGAGCAGTTCTTC,CASSIGQGSYNEQFF
TRBJ1-4,TRBV5-4,TRBD1,NA,TGTGCCAGCAGTCGGGACAGCGAAAAACTGTTTTTT,CASSRDSEKLFF
TRBJ1-6,TRBV9,NA,NA,TGTGCCAGCAGCCCAAGTGGGGGGGATTCACCCCTCCACTTT,CASSPSGGDSPLHF
TRBJ2-7,TRBV27,NA,medium-sized,TGTGCCACCTACGGAAGTTCCTACGAGCAGTACTTC,CATYGSSYEQYF
TRBJ2-3,TRBV5-1,NA,NA,TGCGCCAGCAGTCCGGGTAGGAGTAGCACAGATACGCAGTATTTT,CASSPGRSSTDTQYF
TRBJ1-3,TRBV5-4,NA,NA,TGTGCCAGCAGCTTGGGGCCTCCCAGCTCTGGAAACACCATATATTTT,CASSLGPPSSGNTIYF
TRBJ1-1,TRBV27,NA,NA,TGTGCCACCCAGGGGAACACTGAAGCTTTCTTT,CATQGNTEAFF
TRBJ2-2,TRBV9,TRBD1,NA,TGTGCCAGCAGCGTAGATTGGTGGGACAGAGACACCGGGGAGCTGTTTTTT,CASSVDWWDRDTGELFF
TRBJ2-2,TRBV11-3,NA,NA,TGTGCCAGCAGCTCCCAGAGGGGTTCGGCCGGGGAGCTGTTTTTT,CASSSQRGSAGELFF
TRBJ2-1,TRBV4-2,TRBD1,NA,TGTGCCAGCGAATCCCGACAGGGGGCCTACAATGAGCAGTTCTTC,CASESRQGAYNEQFF
TRBJ1-5,TRBV5-1,NA,NA,TGCGCCAGCAGCTTGCTCAGGCTCAGCAATCAGCCCCAGCATTTT,CASSLLRLSNQPQHF
TRBJ1-5,TRBV28,NA,medium-sized,TGTGCCAGCAGTATACCCGGGACCCATAGCAATCAGCCCCAGCATTTT,CASSIPGTHSNQPQHF
TRBJ2-7,TRBV19,NA,NA,TGTGCCAGTAGTATAGAATCGGGCTCGACATACGAGCAGTACTTC,CASSIESGSTYEQYF
TRBJ1-5,TRBV15,NA,NA,TGTGCCACCAGCAGGAGGCCCGGGAGAGGGCAGCCCCAGCATTTT,CATSRRPGRGQPQHF
TRBJ1-5,TRBV5-8,TRBD1,NA,TGTGCCAGCAGCGAGGAGACAGGGGGGATCTGGGAACAGCCCCAGCATTTT,CASSEETGGIWEQPQHF
TRBJ1-4,TRBV11-2,TRBD1,NA,TGTGCCAGCAGCTTAATGGGGACAGGGGGCACCCTGGGGGAGGAACTGTTTTTT,CASSLMGTGGTLGEELFF
TRBJ1-1,TRBV27,NA,NA,TGTGCCAGCACCGGAGGGAACACTGAAGCTTTCTTT,CASTGGNTEAFF
TRBJ1-2,TRBV7-6,NA,NA,TGTGCCAGCAGTGGGGGCAGCTATGGCTACACCTTC,CASSGGSYGYTF
TRBJ2-2,TRBV25-1,TRBD1,NA,TGTGCCAGCAGTGGGTTTTGGGGACAGGGGATCACCGGGGAGCTGTTTTTT,CASSGFWGQGITGELFF
TRBJ2-7,TRBV27,NA,NA,TGTGCCAGCAGTTTAGGGCATGGCAGGGACTACGAGCAGTACTTC,CASSLGHGRDYEQYF
TRBJ2-7,TRBV2,NA,few,TGTGCCAGCAGGGAGGAGGGACAGAACAGGAACGAGCAGTACTTC,CASREEGQNRNEQYF
TRBJ1-2,TRBV30,NA,NA,TGTGCCTGGGGCCCCGCCTTACAGGGTCTTAACTATGGCTACACCTTC,CAWGPALQGLNYGYTF